This T cell receptor beta chain was identified during a study of blood T cell repertoires in COVID-19. For the study at large: Spain, Italy and the United States supplied samples that represented acute and convalescent COVID-19. T cells, B-cell-depleted T cells, or PBMCs provided the cDNA or gDNA that served as material.

As processed by the authors: Amplification of reference gene primers provided the estimated nucleated cell counts. The protocol was immunoSEQ multiplex PCR, while the TCRdb copy is restricted to in-frame clones and leaves out a portion. That table is the source of V, J and clone size, and D and trimming were worked out from the DNA. This sample carries about 120,000 clones, 70% to 90% of them seen once, and the ten largest clones take around 3.4%. Sample: peripheral blood. The source is a man aged 35-49 years with acute or convalescent COVID-19.

CDR3: CASSVRGGQEDTQYF. Here the CDR3 DNA reads TGTGCCAGCAGCGTAAGGGGGGGCCAGGAAGATACGCAGTATTTT. J is TRBJ2-3 and V is TRBV9, with D possibly being TRBD2 (7 bases). Trimming took 1 base from V and 5 from J, leaving 14 bases between them. Germline values: CDR1 SGDLS, CDR2 YYNGEE. The CDR3 extends over 15 amino acids.